Listed below are T cell receptor beta chains from one sample, sequenced in a study of T cells in Graves' hyperthyroidism and ophthalmopathy. TCRdb redid the calling of the multiplex PCR reads with MiXCR, one entry per CDR3 protein. This table holds 350,000 to 450,000 distinct CDR3 sequences, about 14% found once. The sequenced sample was blood. The receptors were sampled from a man aged 45-60 years with Graves' ophthalmopathy. CDR3s include the opening cysteine and the closing phenylalanine or tryptophan. A D gene is named only where the DNA matches it firmly. Expanded clones are given a class, and other clones once, few, many or no size at all.

14	TRBV6-1	.	TRBJ2-7	.	CASSEYSATYEQYF	TGTGCCAGCAGTGAATACAGTGCTACTTACGAGCAGTACTTC
16	TRBV28	TRBD1	TRBJ2-1	many	CASTLLPGQGLNEQFF	TGTGCCAGCACCCTGCTACCGGGACAGGGGTTGAATGAGCAGTTCTTC
14	TRBV14	.	TRBJ1-1	many	CASSPRNLGTEAFF	TGTGCCAGCAGCCCCCGTAACTTGGGCACTGAAGCTTTCTTT
15	TRBV3-1	TRBD1	TRBJ1-2	.	CASSPPGQGGYGYTF	TGTGCCAGCAGCCCCCCCGGACAGGGGGGATATGGCTACACCTTC
15	TRBV5-8	TRBD2	TRBJ2-1	many	CATRLAGLASNEQFF	TGTGCCACGAGACTAGCGGGACTGGCCTCCAATGAGCAGTTCTTC
13	TRBV12-3/TRBV12-4	TRBD1	TRBJ2-4	few	CASSWTGENIQYF	TGTGCCAGCAGCTGGACAGGGGAAAACATTCAGTACTTC
14	TRBV10-3	.	TRBJ1-2	few	CAIGNRVSGDGYTF	TGTGCCATCGGTAACAGGGTAAGCGGCGATGGCTACACCTTC
16	TRBV11-2	.	TRBJ2-3	many	CASSPTAGHSTDTQYF	TGTGCCAGCAGTCCAACCGCCGGCCACAGCACAGATACGCAGTATTTT
15	TRBV28	TRBD2	TRBJ2-1	.	CASSPLAGGKNEQFF	TGTGCCAGCAGCCCTCTAGCGGGAGGGAAGAATGAGCAGTTCTTC
11	TRBV19	TRBD1	TRBJ1-2	.	CASRWDSGYTF	TGTGCCAGTAGATGGGACAGTGGCTACACCTTC
14	TRBV29-1	.	TRBJ2-7	many	CSVGTPLVCVEQYF	TGCAGCGTGGGGACCCCTTTGGTGTGTGTGGAGCAGTACTTC
13	TRBV14	.	TRBJ1-1	many	CASSHTANTEAFF	TGTGCCAGCAGCCATACAGCGAACACTGAAGCTTTCTTT
14	TRBV28	TRBD1	TRBJ1-5	.	CASRDRGPGQPQHF	TGTGCCAGCAGAGACAGGGGGCCGGGTCAGCCCCAGCATTTT
16	TRBV18	.	TRBJ2-2	many	CASSRLSGPNTGELFF	TGTGCCAGCTCACGCCTTAGCGGACCAAACACCGGGGAGCTGTTTTTT
18	TRBV11-2	TRBD2	TRBJ2-7	many	CASSPSLAGASPTYEQYF	TGTGCCAGCAGCCCCTCGCTAGCGGGAGCCTCCCCCACCTACGAGCAGTACTTC
15	TRBV15	.	TRBJ1-5	many	CATSRGGARGQPQHF	TGTGCCACCAGCAGAGGAGGGGCGCGGGGTCAGCCCCAGCATTTT
15	TRBV11-3	.	TRBJ2-2	many	CASSFTGTHTGELFF	TGTGCCAGCAGCTTCACCGGGACTCACACCGGGGAGCTGTTTTTT
16	TRBV2	.	TRBJ1-1	many	CASMPYTRLLNTEAFF	TGTGCCAGCATGCCGTATACACGTCTTCTTAACACTGAAGCTTTCTTT
12	TRBV6-5	.	TRBJ2-7	once	CASSYVGGEQYF	TGTGCCAGCAGTTACGTCGGGGGCGAGCAGTACTTC
14	TRBV2	TRBD1	TRBJ2-7	.	CATRWGTGDHEQYF	TGTGCCACGAGATGGGGGACAGGCGACCACGAGCAGTACTTC
14	TRBV4-2	.	TRBJ1-5	.	CASSQGTEDQPQHF	TGTGCCAGCAGCCAAGGGACAGAGGATCAGCCCCAGCATTTT
15	TRBV4-1	TRBD2	TRBJ2-1	few	CASSQLADSYNEQFF	TGCGCCAGCAGCCAGCTAGCGGATTCCTACAATGAGCAGTTCTTC
17	TRBV28	.	TRBJ2-6	.	CATAGQVEFSGANVLTF	TGTGCCACCGCGGGGCAGGTGGAATTCTCTGGGGCCAACGTCCTGACTTTC
17	TRBV28	.	TRBJ2-1	.	CASRPHPYPSSYNEQFF	TGTGCCAGCAGGCCCCACCCCTACCCTAGCTCCTACAATGAGCAGTTCTTC
14	TRBV20-1	TRBD2	TRBJ2-7	few	CSARTSGSTYEQYF	TGCAGTGCTCGGACTAGCGGGAGTACCTACGAGCAGTACTTC
14	TRBV18	.	TRBJ1-1	many	CASSWGSDLTEAFF	TGTGCCAGCTCATGGGGGTCCGATCTCACTGAAGCTTTCTTT
16	TRBV5-1	.	TRBJ1-2	many	CASSLAGQQVNYGYTF	TGCGCCAGCAGCTTGGCCGGACAGCAAGTTAACTATGGCTACACCTTC
16	TRBV9	.	TRBJ2-3	many	CASSVGTSYYTDTQYF	TGTGCCAGCAGCGTGGGGACGTCATACTACACAGATACGCAGTATTTT
14	TRBV5-1	.	TRBJ1-1	many	CASNEGGMNTEAFF	TGCGCCAGCAACGAGGGCGGTATGAACACTGAAGCTTTCTTT
13	TRBV24-1	TRBD2	TRBJ2-7	many	CATSDSGSLEQYF	TGTGCCACCAGTGATAGCGGGAGTCTCGAGCAGTACTTC
13	TRBV7-3	.	TRBJ2-5	.	CASSLTREVTQYF	TGTGCCAGCAGCTTAACGAGGGAAGTGACCCAGTACTTC
12	TRBV18	TRBD1	TRBJ1-1	many	CASSPGQGSAFF	TGTGCCAGCTCACCTGGACAGGGGTCTGCTTTCTTT
14	TRBV29-1	.	TRBJ1-2	many	CSVGVQGGNYGYTF	TGCAGCGTCGGAGTCCAGGGAGGGAACTATGGCTACACCTTC
14	TRBV6-6	.	TRBJ2-5	many	CASSYSPVQETQYF	TGTGCCAGCAGTTACTCACCGGTCCAAGAGACCCAGTACTTC
14	TRBV2	TRBD1	TRBJ1-5	many	CASSDGQGSQPQHF	TGTGCCAGCAGCGACGGACAGGGTAGTCAGCCCCAGCATTTT
15	TRBV5-1	.	TRBJ1-4	few	CASSRSIGENEKLFF	TGCGCCAGCAGCCGCTCAATAGGGGAGAATGAAAAACTGTTTTTT
14	TRBV12-3/TRBV12-4	TRBD2	TRBJ2-2	many	CASRSGRGTGELFF	TGTGCCAGCAGGAGCGGGAGGGGCACCGGGGAGCTGTTTTTT
16	TRBV11-3	TRBD2	TRBJ2-3	many	CASSLDLAGDTDTQYF	TGTGCCAGCAGCTTAGACCTAGCGGGAGACACAGATACGCAGTATTTT
14	TRBV20-1	TRBD2	TRBJ2-1	few	CSAHEREGPVEQFF	TGCAGTGCTCACGAGCGGGAGGGCCCGGTCGAGCAGTTCTTC
15	TRBV5-1	TRBD1	TRBJ2-1	.	CASSLTGRWNNEQFF	TGTGCCAGCAGCTTGACAGGGCGGTGGAACAATGAGCAGTTCTTC
14	TRBV29-1	TRBD2	TRBJ2-3	many	CSVVRGSIADTQYF	TGCAGCGTTGTGCGCGGGAGTATCGCAGATACGCAGTATTTT
15	TRBV20-1	TRBD1	TRBJ1-1	many	CSAPGQGTMNTEAFF	TGCAGTGCCCCGGGACAGGGTACGATGAACACTGAAGCTTTCTTT
18	TRBV19	TRBD1	TRBJ1-4	.	CASRSDRGLSATNEKLFF	TGTGCCAGTAGATCAGACAGGGGGCTGTCTGCAACTAATGAAAAACTGTTTTTT